This is a list of T cell receptor beta chains from one sample in a study of blood T cells in healthy people across ages. A single record per CDR3 protein comes from TCRdb applying MiXCR to the 5' RACE reads. The table lists about 720,000 distinct CDR3 sequences, just under 25% of them singletons. The same specimen was also included in a second study, on T cells of mothers and their children.

The sequenced sample was blood. The receptors derive from a boy aged 10-17 years in good health. Each CDR3 is given with its conserved first and last residue. Each record gives: clone size, V gene, D gene, J gene, CDR3 DNA, CDR3 protein. A D gene is named only where the DNA matches it firmly. The size entry is marked missing in some rows and otherwise reads once, few, many or a size class.

NA	TRBV9	NA	TRBJ2-7	TGTGCCAGCAGCGTAGCCCCAGGGGTTTCGGAGGAGCAGTACTTC	CASSVAPGVSEEQYF
few	TRBV3-1	NA	TRBJ2-1	TGTGCCAGCAGCCTACGACCAGCTCCTGGGCAGTTCTTC	CASSLRPAPGQFF
many	TRBV6-2/TRBV6-3	NA	TRBJ1-6	TGTGCCAGCAGTTACGGGAATTCACCCCTCCACTTT	CASSYGNSPLHF
many	TRBV5-1	NA	TRBJ2-7	TGTGCCAGCAGCTGGGACACCTCCTACGAGCAGTACTTC	CASSWDTSYEQYF
NA	TRBV2	TRBD2	TRBJ2-1	TGTGCCCGCAGTGCCCTAGCGGGAGGGCCTGATGAGCAGTTCTTC	CARSALAGGPDEQFF
NA	TRBV7-2	NA	TRBJ2-2	TGTGCCAGCTCCAGGGACCAGAACACCGGGGAGCTGTTTTTT	CASSRDQNTGELFF
NA	TRBV2	TRBD2	TRBJ2-2	TGTGCCAGCCAGCGGGAGGTTTCCGGGGAGCTGTTTTTT	CASQREVSGELFF
NA	TRBV3-1	TRBD2	TRBJ2-5	TGTGCCAGCAGCTCCGGGGGGGGGAATCGGGGCCAAGAGACCCAGTACTTC	CASSSGGGNRGQETQYF
few	TRBV28	TRBD2	TRBJ2-2	TGTGCCACCTACGAGACTGTGCCCCTAGCGGGGACCACGAACACCGGGGAGCTGTTTTTT	CATYETVPLAGTTNTGELFF
NA	TRBV6-5	NA	TRBJ2-2	TGTGCCAGCAGGGGGGCTTCGAACACCGGGGAGCTGTTTTTT	CASRGASNTGELFF
NA	TRBV29-1	NA	TRBJ1-1	TGCAGCGCCCCCCTTTTGGGCACTGAAGCTTTCTTT	CSAPLLGTEAFF
few	TRBV6-2/TRBV6-3	NA	TRBJ2-5	TGTGCCAGCAGTTCTCTACAGGCTTTGGAGACCCAGTACTTC	CASSSLQALETQYF
few	TRBV20-1	NA	TRBJ2-3	TGCAGTGCCAAACCCCTAGCGTTTAGCACAGATACGCAGTATTTT	CSAKPLAFSTDTQYF
NA	TRBV5-1	NA	TRBJ2-5	TGCGCCAGCGGCAGGGGACCTAATCAAGAGACCCAGTACTTC	CASGRGPNQETQYF
NA	TRBV6-6	NA	TRBJ2-5	TGTGCCAGCAGTTACTCCGACAGCTCTCGGGAGACCCAGTACTTC	CASSYSDSSRETQYF
NA	TRBV2	NA	TRBJ2-3	TGTGCCTTAAGCCCAAGGGGGATGGGCACAGATACGCAGTATTTT	CALSPRGMGTDTQYF
NA	TRBV7-2	TRBD1	TRBJ2-1	TGTGCCAGCAGTGGGGACAGGGCAACCTACAATGAGCAGTTCTTC	CASSGDRATYNEQFF
few	TRBV29-1	NA	TRBJ2-7	TGCAGCGTTGAAGACGGCCAAGGGCAGTACTTC	CSVEDGQGQYF
NA	TRBV6-6	NA	TRBJ2-5	TGTGCCAGCAGTTACTCAGACGGAGGGGAGACCCAGTACTTC	CASSYSDGGETQYF
NA	TRBV20-1	TRBD1	TRBJ2-7	TGCAGTGCTAGGGGATTAATGCAGGGACAGCAGGGCGAGCTGTACTTC	CSARGLMQGQQGELYF
few	TRBV21-1	NA	TRBJ2-5	TGTGCCAGCAGCATCGGAGCGGGGATTCAAGAGACCCAGTACTTC	CASSIGAGIQETQYF
NA	TRBV7-8	NA	TRBJ2-7	TGTGCCAGCAGCTTAGTGGTAGAACACTACGAGCAGTACTTC	CASSLVVEHYEQYF
many	TRBV11-2	TRBD1	TRBJ2-7	TGTGCCAGCAGCTTAGGGGGACAGGGTCAGGAGCAGTACTTC	CASSLGGQGQEQYF
few	TRBV20-1	TRBD2	TRBJ2-7	TGCAGTGCTAGAGATCACAGCGGGGGGCCCTACGAGCAGTACTTC	CSARDHSGGPYEQYF
NA	TRBV15	TRBD1	TRBJ2-3	TGTGCCACCAGCTCAAGACAGGGGGCGGGGGGTACGCAGTATTTT	CATSSRQGAGGTQYF
NA	TRBV27	TRBD1	TRBJ1-5	TGTGCCAGCTCGGACAGGGTAGGAGCAAGTCAGCCCCAGCATTTT	CASSDRVGASQPQHF
NA	TRBV4-2	TRBD1	TRBJ1-2	TGTGCCAGCAGCCAAGGGACAGGGGAGGACTATGGCTACACCTTC	CASSQGTGEDYGYTF
NA	TRBV3-1	TRBD2	TRBJ2-5	TGTGCCAGCAGCCAAGCAGGCGGGAGGGCCTACTTC	CASSQAGGRAYF
few	TRBV28	NA	TRBJ1-4	TGTGCCAGCAGTCTACTGTCAGGGTTCACTAATGAAAAACTGTTTTTT	CASSLLSGFTNEKLFF
NA	TRBV4-3	NA	TRBJ1-1	TGCGCCAGCAGCCAAGATATCTCGACCCCCCCTGGGGCTTTCTTT	CASSQDISTPPGAFF
few	TRBV7-9	NA	TRBJ1-2	TGTGCCAGCAGCCTACTAATTGACTATGGCTACACCTTC	CASSLLIDYGYTF
NA	TRBV29-1	NA	TRBJ2-1	TGCAGCGCTGGGGCGGCTTGGGAGCAGTTCTTC	CSAGAAWEQFF
NA	TRBV11-1	NA	TRBJ2-5	TGTGCCAGCAGCTTAGTACATATCCAGAAGGAGACCCAGTACTTC	CASSLVHIQKETQYF
NA	TRBV11-2	NA	TRBJ2-5	TGTGCCAGCAGCTTAGCGGCAGTTCCGAAAGAGACCCAGTACTTC	CASSLAAVPKETQYF